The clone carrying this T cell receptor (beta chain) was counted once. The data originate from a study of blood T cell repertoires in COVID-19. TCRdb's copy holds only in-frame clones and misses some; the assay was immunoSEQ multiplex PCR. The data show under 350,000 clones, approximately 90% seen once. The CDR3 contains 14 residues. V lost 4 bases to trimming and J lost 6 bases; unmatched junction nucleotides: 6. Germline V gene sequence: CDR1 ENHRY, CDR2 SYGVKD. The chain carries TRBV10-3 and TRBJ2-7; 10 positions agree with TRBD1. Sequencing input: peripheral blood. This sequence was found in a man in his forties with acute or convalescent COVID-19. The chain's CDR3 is CAISVERQGAEQYF. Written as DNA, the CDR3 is TGTGCCATCAGTGTGGAGAGACAGGGGGCCGAGCAGTACTTC.